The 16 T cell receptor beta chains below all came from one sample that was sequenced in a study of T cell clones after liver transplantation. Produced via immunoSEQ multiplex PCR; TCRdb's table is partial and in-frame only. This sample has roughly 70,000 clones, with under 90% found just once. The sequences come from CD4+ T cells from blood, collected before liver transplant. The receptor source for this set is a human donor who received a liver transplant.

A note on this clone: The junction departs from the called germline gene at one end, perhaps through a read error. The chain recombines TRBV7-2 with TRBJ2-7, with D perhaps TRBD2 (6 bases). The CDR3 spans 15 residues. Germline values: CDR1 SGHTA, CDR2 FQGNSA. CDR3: CASSLALAKSYEQYF. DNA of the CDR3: TGTGCCAGCAGTTTAGCACTAGCTAAATCCTACGAGCAGTACTTC. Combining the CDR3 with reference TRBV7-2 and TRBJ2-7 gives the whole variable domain GAGVSQSPSNKVTEKGKDVELRCDPISGHTALYWYRQSLGQGLEFLIYFQGNSAPDKSGLPSDRFSAERTGGSVSTLTIQRTQQEDSAVYLCASSLALAKSYEQYFGPGTRLTVT.

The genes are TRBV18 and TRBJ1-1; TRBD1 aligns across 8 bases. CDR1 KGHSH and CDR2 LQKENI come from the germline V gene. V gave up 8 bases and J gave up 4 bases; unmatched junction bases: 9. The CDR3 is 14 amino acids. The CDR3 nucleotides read TGTGCCAGCACTAATAAGGGACAGGTCACTGAAGCTTTCTTT. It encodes CASTNKGQVTEAFF. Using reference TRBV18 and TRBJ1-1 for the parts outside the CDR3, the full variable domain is NAGVMQNPRHLVRRRGQEARLRCSPMKGHSHVYWYRQLPEEGLKFMVYLQKENIIDESGMPKERFSAEFPKEGPSILRIQQVVRGDSAAYFCASTNKGQVTEAFFGQGTRLTVV.

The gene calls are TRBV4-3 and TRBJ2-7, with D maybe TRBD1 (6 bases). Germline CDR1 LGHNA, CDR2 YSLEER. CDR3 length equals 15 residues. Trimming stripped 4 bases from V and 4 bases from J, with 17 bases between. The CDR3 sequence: CASSLKTGALYEQYF. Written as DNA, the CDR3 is TGCGCCAGCAGCCTAAAGACAGGAGCTTTATACGAGCAGTACTTC.

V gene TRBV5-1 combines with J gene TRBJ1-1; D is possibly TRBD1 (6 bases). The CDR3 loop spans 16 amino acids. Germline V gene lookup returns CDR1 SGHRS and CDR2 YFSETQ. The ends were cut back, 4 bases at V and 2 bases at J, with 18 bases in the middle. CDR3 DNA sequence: TGCGCCAGCAGCGTTACGACAGGAGTCCCAAACACTGAAGCTTTCTTT. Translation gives CASSVTTGVPNTEAFF.

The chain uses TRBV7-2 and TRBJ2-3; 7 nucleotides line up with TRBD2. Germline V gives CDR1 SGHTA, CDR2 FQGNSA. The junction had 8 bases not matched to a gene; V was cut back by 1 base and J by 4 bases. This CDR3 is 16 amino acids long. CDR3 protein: CASSLGPGGGADTQYF. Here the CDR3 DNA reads TGTGCCAGCAGCTTAGGTCCGGGAGGTGGCGCAGATACGCAGTATTTT.

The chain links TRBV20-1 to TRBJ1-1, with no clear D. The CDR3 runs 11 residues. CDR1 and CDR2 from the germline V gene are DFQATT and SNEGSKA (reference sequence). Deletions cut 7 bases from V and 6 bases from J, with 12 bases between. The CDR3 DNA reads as TGCAGTGGTCCGGGCCGTGCTGAAGCTTTCTTT. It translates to CSGPGRAEAFF.

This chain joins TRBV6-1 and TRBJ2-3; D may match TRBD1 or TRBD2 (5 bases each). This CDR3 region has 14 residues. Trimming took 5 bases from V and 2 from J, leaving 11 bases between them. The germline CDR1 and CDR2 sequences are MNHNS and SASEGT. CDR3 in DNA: TGTGCCAGCAGTCCCGGGGCTAACACAGATACGCAGTATTTT. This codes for CASSPGANTDTQYF.

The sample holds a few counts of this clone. DNA for the CDR3: TGTGCCAGTAGTATTGAAGGCCAGCCCCAGCATTTT. Amino acid sequence: CASSIEGQPQHF. The J gene is TRBJ1-5, the V gene TRBV19; D remains ambiguous. In germline, CDR1 is LNHDA, CDR2 SQIVND (reference sequence). CDR3 length equals 12 residues. The V end was cut by 3 bases, the J end by 7 bases, with 7 bases between.

DNA for the CDR3: TGTGCCAGCAGCTTGTCGACAGGGACCACTGAAGCTTTCTTT. It specifies CASSLSTGTTEAFF. V gene TRBV7-2 combines with J gene TRBJ1-1, with 7 nucleotides matching TRBD1. This CDR3 region has 14 residues. Unmatched junction bases numbered 5, after V lost 3 bases and J lost 4 bases. Germline loops: CDR1 SGHTA, CDR2 FQGNSA.

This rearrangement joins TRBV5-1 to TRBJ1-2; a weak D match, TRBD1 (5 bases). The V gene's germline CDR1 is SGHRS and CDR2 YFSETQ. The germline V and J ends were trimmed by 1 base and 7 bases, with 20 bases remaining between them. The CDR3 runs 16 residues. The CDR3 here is CASSLYGYEGRGGYTF. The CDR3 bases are TGCGCCAGCAGCTTGTACGGATACGAGGGGCGTGGTGGCTACACCTTC. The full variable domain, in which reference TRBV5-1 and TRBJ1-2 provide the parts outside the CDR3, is KAGVTQTPRYLIKTRGQQVTLSCSPISGHRSVSWYQQTPGQGLQFLFEYFSETQRNKGNFPGRFSGRQFSNSRSEMNVSTLELGDSALYLCASSLYGYEGRGGYTFGSGTRLTVV.

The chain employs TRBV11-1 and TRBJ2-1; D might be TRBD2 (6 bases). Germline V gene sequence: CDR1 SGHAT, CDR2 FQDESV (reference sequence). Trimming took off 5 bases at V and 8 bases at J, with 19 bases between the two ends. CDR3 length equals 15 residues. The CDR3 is CASSPVRERIHEQFF. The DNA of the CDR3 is TGTGCCAGCAGCCCCGTCCGGGAGCGTATCCATGAGCAGTTCTTC.

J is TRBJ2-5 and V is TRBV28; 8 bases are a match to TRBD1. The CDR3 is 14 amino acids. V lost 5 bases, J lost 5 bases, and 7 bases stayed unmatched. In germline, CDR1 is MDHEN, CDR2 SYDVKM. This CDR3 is CASSPWTGRETQYF. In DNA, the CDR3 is TGTGCCAGCAGTCCTTGGACAGGGCGGGAGACCCAGTACTTC.

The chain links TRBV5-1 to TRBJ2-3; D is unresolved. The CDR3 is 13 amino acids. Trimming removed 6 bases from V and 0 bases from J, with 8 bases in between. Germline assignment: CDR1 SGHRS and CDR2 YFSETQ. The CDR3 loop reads CASKTDSTDTQYF. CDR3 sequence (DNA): TGCGCCAGCAAAACGGACAGCACAGATACGCAGTATTTT.

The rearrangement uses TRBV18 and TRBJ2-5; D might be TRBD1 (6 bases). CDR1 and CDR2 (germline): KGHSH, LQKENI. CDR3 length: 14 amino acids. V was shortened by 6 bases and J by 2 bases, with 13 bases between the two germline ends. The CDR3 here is CASSKDSQQETQYF. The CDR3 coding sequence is TGTGCCAGCTCGAAGGACAGCCAGCAAGAGACCCAGTACTTC.

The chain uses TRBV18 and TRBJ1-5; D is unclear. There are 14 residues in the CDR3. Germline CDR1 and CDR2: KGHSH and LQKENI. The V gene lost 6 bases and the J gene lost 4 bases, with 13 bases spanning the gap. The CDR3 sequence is CASSDNKGNQPQHF. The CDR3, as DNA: TGTGCCAGCTCTGACAATAAAGGGAATCAGCCCCAGCATTTT.

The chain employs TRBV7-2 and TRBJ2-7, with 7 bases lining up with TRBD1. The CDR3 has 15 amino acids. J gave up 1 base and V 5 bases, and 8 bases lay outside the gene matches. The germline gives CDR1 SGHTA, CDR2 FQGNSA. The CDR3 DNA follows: TGTGCCAGCAGCCAAGGACAGGCGTCGTCCTACGAGCAGTACTTC. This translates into CASSQGQASSYEQYF.